A selection of T cell receptor beta chains follows, all from one sample in a study of T cell repertoires in cytomegalovirus infection. From the reads, TCRdb called clonotypes with MiXCR, one entry per CDR3 protein. The table has roughly 150,000 distinct CDR3 sequences, roughly 18% seen once. Source material: CD8+ T cells from PBMCs. The origin of the receptors is a human donor in good health (CMV status not recorded). Some clones in this sample may be carry-over from other donors' samples. Both conserved end residues are part of each CDR3. The order of the fields is clone size, J gene, V gene, D gene, CDR3 protein, CDR3 DNA. D genes are given only for firm matches. Only some rows state a clone size, as once, few, many or a class for expanded clones.

>medium-sized|TRBJ2-5|TRBV15|TRBD1
CATIETGGTQETQYF
TGTGCCACCATCGAGACAGGGGGTACACAAGAGACCCAGTACTTC
>few|TRBJ1-2|TRBV6-2/TRBV6-3|.
CASSYSILSTGRDGYTF
TGTGCCAGCAGTTACTCGATTCTTTCTACAGGGAGAGATGGCTACACCTTC
>.|TRBJ1-1|TRBV7-9|TRBD1
CPSSPGGPMNTEAFF
TGTCCCAGCAGCCCAGGGGGGCCGATGAACACTGAAGCTTTCTTT
>few|TRBJ2-7|TRBV2|.
CASTDRFYEQYF
TGTGCCAGCACCGACAGGTTCTACGAGCAGTACTTC
>.|TRBJ2-7|TRBV7-9|TRBD1
CASSRWTGGPYEQYF
TGTGCCAGCAGCCGCTGGACAGGGGGGCCCTACGAGCAGTACTTC
>few|TRBJ1-2|TRBV2|TRBD1
CASRDGQGRYGYTF
TGTGCCAGCAGAGATGGACAGGGGCGCTATGGCTACACCTTC
>.|TRBJ1-1|TRBV7-2|.
CASSLAPGAEAFF
TGTGCCAGCAGCTTAGCCCCAGGGGCTGAAGCTTTCTTT
>few|TRBJ2-5|TRBV12-3/TRBV12-4|TRBD1
CASSLRARGRGETQYF
TGTGCCAGCAGTTTACGCGCCAGGGGGCGCGGAGAGACCCAGTACTTC
>few|TRBJ2-6|TRBV7-2|.
CASSDRAEPRFGANVLTF
TGTGCCAGCAGCGACCGCGCCGAGCCGAGATTTGGGGCCAACGTCCTGACTTTC
>.|TRBJ2-1|TRBV6-1|TRBD2
CASSALAGGYNEQFF
TGTGCCAGCAGCGCACTAGCGGGAGGGTACAATGAGCAGTTCTTC
>few|TRBJ2-1|TRBV7-6|.
CASSLSPHGGYNEQFF
TGTGCCAGCAGCTTATCACCTCACGGGGGCTACAATGAGCAGTTCTTC
>.|TRBJ2-1|TRBV7-8|.
CASSPEPYNEQFF
TGTGCCAGCAGTCCCGAGCCGTACAATGAGCAGTTCTTC
>.|TRBJ2-7|TRBV20-1|.
CSARGPDSYEQYF
TGCAGTGCGAGAGGGCCTGATTCCTACGAGCAGTACTTC
>once|TRBJ2-2|TRBV6-2/TRBV6-3|TRBD2
CASSYSTSGYTGELFF
TGTGCCAGCAGTTACTCTACTAGCGGTTACACCGGGGAGCTGTTTTTT
>few|TRBJ1-1|TRBV20-1|.
CSARGPDQNTEAFF
TGCAGTGCTAGGGGACCCGACCAAAACACTGAAGCTTTCTTT
>few|TRBJ2-7|TRBV28|.
CASSGTDEQYF
TGTGCCAGCAGCGGGACTGACGAGCAGTACTTC
>few|TRBJ2-2|TRBV7-9|.
CASSYTGQPNTGELFF
TGTGCCAGCAGCTACACCGGACAGCCGAACACCGGGGAGCTGTTTTTT
>.|TRBJ2-7|TRBV7-9|.
CASSLAHGEQYF
TGTGCCAGCAGCCTCGCACATGGGGAGCAGTACTTC
>few|TRBJ1-1|TRBV12-3/TRBV12-4|.
CASRYPGVFGEAFF
TGTGCCAGCAGATACCCAGGGGTGTTCGGTGAAGCTTTCTTT
>few|TRBJ2-5|TRBV7-6|TRBD2
CASSSPGLASQETQYF
TGTGCCAGCAGCTCGCCGGGACTAGCGAGTCAAGAGACCCAGTACTTC
>few|TRBJ2-5|TRBV7-3|.
CASSLNVGGPGETQYF
TGTGCCAGCAGCTTAAACGTGGGGGGGCCTGGGGAGACCCAGTACTTC
>.|TRBJ2-2|TRBV12-3/TRBV12-4|.
CASNDFDGELFF
TGTGCCAGCAACGACTTTGACGGGGAGCTGTTTTTT
>.|TRBJ2-7|TRBV6-2/TRBV6-3|.
CASWRGSSYEQYF
TGTGCCAGCTGGAGGGGGAGCTCCTACGAGCAGTACTTC
>.|TRBJ2-7|TRBV7-6|TRBD2
CASSQGRGEYEQYF
TGTGCCAGCAGCCAGGGGCGGGGGGAGTACGAGCAGTACTTC
>.|TRBJ2-2|TRBV7-9|TRBD2
CASSPITAGGPDTGELFF
TGTGCCAGCAGTCCTATCACAGCGGGGGGGCCTGACACCGGGGAGCTGTTTTTT
>once|TRBJ1-1|TRBV7-9|.
CASSLGPQGRENTEAFF
TGTGCCAGCAGCTTAGGGCCCCAGGGGCGGGAGAACACTGAAGCTTTCTTT
>.|TRBJ2-7|TRBV30|TRBD1
CAGDRGLNEQYF
TGTGCCGGGGACAGGGGTCTCAACGAGCAGTACTTC
>few|TRBJ2-7|TRBV9|.
CASSGGRPVDEQYF
TGTGCCAGCAGCGGGGGGCGGCCCGTGGACGAGCAGTACTTC
>.|TRBJ2-6|TRBV27|.
CASSSDRWGSGANVLTF
TGTGCCAGCAGTTCAGACCGGTGGGGATCTGGGGCCAACGTCCTGACTTTC
>.|TRBJ2-7|TRBV3-1|.
CASSPGSRWYEQYF
TGTGCCAGCAGCCCCGGGAGCAGGTGGTACGAGCAGTACTTC